These 18 T cell receptor beta chains were sequenced from one sample in a study of cytotoxic CD8 clonotypes in ibrutinib-treated CLL. Profiling relied on immunoSEQ multiplex PCR, and the TCRdb table lists in-frame clones only, not all of them. The sample gives a few hundred thousand clones, around 66% of which show up once; about 5.9% is in the top ten. Here the sequenced sample was PBMCs, taken after 36 months of ibrutinib treatment. These receptors were obtained from a human donor with chronic lymphocytic leukemia.

The V gene is TRBV5-1, the J gene TRBJ2-3, with 12 bases aligning to TRBD2. The CDR3 runs to 16 residues. Germline V lookup: CDR1 SGHRS, CDR2 YFSETQ. With 4 bases clipped from V and 4 bases from J, the junction kept 7 bases outside the gene matches. CDR3 amino acids: CASSTRTSGEADTQYF. In nucleotides, the CDR3 is TGCGCCAGCAGCACGCGGACTAGCGGGGAAGCAGATACGCAGTATTTT. Together with reference TRBV5-1 and TRBJ2-3, the CDR3 gives the full variable domain: KAGVTQTPRYLIKTRGQQVTLSCSPISGHRSVSWYQQTPGQGLQFLFEYFSETQRNKGNFPGRFSGRQFSNSRSEMNVSTLELGDSALYLCASSTRTSGEADTQYFGPGTRLTVL.

The DNA of the CDR3 is TGTGCCAGGTCGGGGGGGCCCCACTCCTACAATGAGCAGTTCTTC. Protein: CARSGGPHSYNEQFF. The chain combines TRBV7-9 with TRBJ2-1; 8 bases agree with TRBD2. The germline V gene encodes CDR1 SEHNR and CDR2 FQNEAQ (reference sequence). Trimming cost V 9 bases and J 0 bases; bases outside gene matches: 7. The CDR3 loop spans 15 amino acids.

The sample holds a few counts of this clone. This chain connects TRBV7-3 to TRBJ2-1; D remains unclear. Per the germline V gene, CDR1 is SGHTA and CDR2 is FQGTGA. Trimming took off 5 bases at V and 6 bases at J, with 11 bases between the two ends. The CDR3 has 13 amino acids. The CDR3 region is CASSPRPFNEQFF. As DNA, the CDR3 is TGTGCCAGCAGCCCAAGGCCCTTCAATGAGCAGTTCTTC.

In its sample, this clone was seen a few times. The chain carries TRBV5-1 and TRBJ1-1; 9 bases match TRBD1. Germline trimming cut 5 bases from V and 4 bases from J; bases unmatched to any gene: 9. This CDR3 has 15 residues. Germline CDR1 is SGHRS and CDR2 is YFSETQ. CDR3 DNA: TGCGCCAGCAGGCATGATCCACAGGGGGCCACTGAAGCTTTCTTT. Translation: CASRHDPQGATEAFF.

This clone has only one observation. A read error may account for a junction end that differs from germline. The chain carries TRBV10-3 and TRBJ2-2; perhaps TRBD1 as D (5 bases). The CDR3 extends over 16 amino acids. Germline CDR1 is ENHRY and CDR2 is SYGVKD. CDR3 DNA sequence: TGTGCCAGCAGTGAATTTGGGGCAACGAACACCGGGGAGCTGTTTTTT. Its protein is CASSEFGATNTGELFF.

This clone was recorded once. The chain recombines TRBV7-9 with TRBJ1-2, with D possibly matching TRBD1 (6 bases). The V gene lost 5 bases and the J gene lost 3 bases, with 13 bases spanning the gap. The CDR3 runs 14 residues. From germline, CDR1 is SEHNR and CDR2 FQNEAQ (reference sequence). DNA for the CDR3: TGTGCCAGCAGCCCACGGACAGCGCACTATGGCTACACCTTC. Amino acid sequence: CASSPRTAHYGYTF. Supplemented by reference TRBV7-9 and TRBJ1-2, the full variable domain reads DTGVSQNPRHKITKRGQNVTFRCDPISEHNRLYWYRQTLGQGPEFLTYFQNEAQLEKSRLLSDRFSAERPKGSFSTLEIQRTEQGDSAMYLCASSPRTAHYGYTFGSGTRLTVV.

The chain uses TRBV25-1 and TRBJ1-2; D remains ambiguous. There are 17 residues in the CDR3. The V and J ends lost 2 bases and 4 bases respectively, with 20 bases between them. Germline loops: CDR1 MGHDK, CDR2 SYGVNS. CDR3 in amino acids: CASSEGEIPVNLYGYTF. As DNA, the CDR3 is TGTGCCAGCAGTGAAGGAGAGATTCCTGTAAACCTCTATGGCTACACCTTC.

The chain recombines TRBV7-9 with TRBJ2-3, with 11 bases aligning to TRBD2. V trimming: 4 bases; J trimming: 2 bases; junction bases outside the gene matches: 5. Germline-derived CDR1 and CDR2 are SEHNR and FQNEAQ (reference sequence). The CDR3 runs 16 residues. The CDR3 spells CASSSRLAGNTDTQYF. The CDR3, as DNA: TGTGCCAGCAGCTCGCGACTAGCGGGGAACACAGATACGCAGTATTTT.

The chain couples TRBV29-1 to TRBJ1-6, with 9 bases matching TRBD1. CDR1 is SQVTM, CDR2 ANQGSEA, per germline. The CDR3 has 12 residues. V lost 6 bases, J lost 6 bases, and 0 bases stayed unmatched. This chain's CDR3 is CSVGQGNSPLHF. CDR3 DNA sequence: TGCAGCGTGGGACAGGGTAATTCACCCCTCCACTTT.

With regard to this clone: Its ends do not fully match the called genes, so a read error is possible. V and J are TRBV6-1 and TRBJ2-5; the match to TRBD1 covers 8 bases. Germline V lookup: CDR1 MNHNS, CDR2 SASEGT. This CDR3 is built from 15 residues. The CDR3 nucleotides are TGTGCCAGCAGGGAAGATGGACAGGGTGGAGAGACCCAGTACTTC. Amino acids: CASREDGQGGETQYF.

This chain joins TRBV10-3 and TRBJ2-3, with D perhaps TRBD2 (6 bases). Germline V lookup: CDR1 ENHRY, CDR2 SYGVKD. Trimming took off 2 bases at V and 0 bases at J, with 9 bases between the two ends. The CDR3 sequence is 15 residues long. The CDR3 here is CAISEGGTSTDTQYF. The CDR3 nucleotides are TGTGCCATCAGTGAGGGTGGGACTAGCACAGATACGCAGTATTTT.

The chain uses TRBV4-3 and TRBJ2-7; 7 nucleotides line up with TRBD1. Germline V gene sequence: CDR1 LGHNA, CDR2 YSLEER. Trimming at V came to 3 bases and at J to 2 bases, leaving 7 bases not matched to a gene. The CDR3 runs to 15 residues. The CDR3, as DNA: TGCGCCAGCAGCCATGGGACAGCAAAACCCTACGAGCAGTACTTC. Residues: CASSHGTAKPYEQYF.

The chain employs TRBV5-1 and TRBJ2-7; 10 nucleotides line up with TRBD1. The CDR3 totals 15 residues. J was trimmed by 4 bases and V by 6 bases; bases with no gene match: 10. Germline CDR1 and CDR2: SGHRS and YFSETQ. The CDR3 spells CASTYSTGGGYEQYF. As DNA, the CDR3 is TGCGCCAGCACCTACTCGACAGGGGGCGGGTACGAGCAGTACTTC.

The chain has TRBV7-9 and TRBJ2-1; TRBD2 aligns across 7 bases. The CDR3 sequence is 15 residues long. Germline V gene data show CDR1 as SEHNR and CDR2 as FQNEAQ (reference sequence). The ends lost 4 bases at V and 10 bases at J; junction bases unmatched: 13. The CDR3 coding sequence is TGTGCCAGCAGCTGGGAGGGGTCGGGAGCCCGGGAGCAGTTCTTC. Protein product: CASSWEGSGAREQFF. Combining the CDR3 with reference TRBV7-9 and TRBJ2-1 gives the whole variable domain DTGVSQNPRHKITKRGQNVTFRCDPISEHNRLYWYRQTLGQGPEFLTYFQNEAQLEKSRLLSDRFSAERPKGSFSTLEIQRTEQGDSAMYLCASSWEGSGAREQFFGPGTRLTVL.

This clone was seen at least ten times. This chain links TRBV4-1 with TRBJ2-1, with 7 bases lining up with TRBD2. The CDR3 is made up of 16 amino acids. Unmatched junction bases numbered 7, after V lost 1 base and J lost 4 bases. Per germline, CDR1 MGHRA and CDR2 YSYEKL. This chain's CDR3 is CASSQASGTLYNEQFF. CDR3 in DNA: TGCGCCAGCAGCCAAGCGAGCGGGACTTTATACAATGAGCAGTTCTTC.

This clone has just a few counts. The chain employs TRBV6-1 and TRBJ2-2; D possibly matches TRBD1 or TRBD2 (5 bases each). CDR3 length equals 16 residues. CDR1 is MNHNS, CDR2 SASEGT, per germline. Trimming stripped 4 bases from V and 6 bases from J, with 18 bases between. CDR3 DNA: TGTGCCAGCAGTGGATTGGGAGTAGGGGTGGCCGGGGAGCTGTTTTTT. Its translation: CASSGLGVGVAGELFF.

The J gene is TRBJ2-7, the V gene TRBV9, with 7 bases lining up with TRBD2. With the DNA end fitting TRBJ2-5 better, the J assignment may be wrong. The CDR3 consists of 14 residues. Germline assignment: CDR1 SGDLS and CDR2 YYNGEE. The chain's CDR3 is CASSVGVGGGTQYF. The CDR3, as DNA: TGTGCCAGCAGCGTAGGAGTGGGCGGGGGGACCCAGTACTTC.

This chain joins TRBV28 and TRBJ1-1; D uncertain. Between the trimmed V and J ends, which lost 5 bases and 3 bases, there was a span of 7 bases. Germline V gene data show CDR1 as MDHEN and CDR2 as SYDVKM. The CDR3 is 12 residues long. The CDR3 bases are TGTGCCAGCAGTCCCTTCGACACTGAAGCTTTCTTT. Protein: CASSPFDTEAFF.